The 31 T cell receptor beta chains listed next were all sequenced from one sample in a study of OX40 agonist ivuxolimab in advanced cancers. This table comes from immunoSEQ multiplex PCR, and its TCRdb copy is limited to in-frame clones, with some not included. The repertoire holds 76,000 or so clones, with 85% as singletons. This material consisted of CD4+ or CD8+ T cells sorted from blood, taken in a trial of the OX40 agonist ivuxolimab. The receptor source for this set is an adult with an advanced solid tumor such as melanoma, head and neck, liver or kidney cancer.

The genes are TRBV2 and TRBJ2-1, with D hard to call. V lost 2 bases to trimming and J lost 7 bases, with 6 bases between them. The CDR3 runs to 12 residues. Germline values: CDR1 SNHLY, CDR2 FYNNEI. The CDR3 is CASSEPGNEQFF. The CDR3 DNA sequence: TGTGCCAGCAGTGAACCTGGGAATGAGCAGTTCTTC.

The chain is built from TRBV2 and TRBJ1-2; TRBD1 aligns across 8 bases. This CDR3 has 12 amino acids. Germline assignment: CDR1 SNHLY and CDR2 FYNNEI. The V and J ends lost 6 bases and 4 bases, in that order; junction bases with no gene match: 1. This CDR3 is CASSGQGYGYTF. The DNA of the CDR3 is TGTGCCAGCAGCGGACAGGGCTATGGCTACACCTTC.

This chain uses TRBV19 with TRBJ1-1; 10 positions match TRBD1. The germline V gene encodes CDR1 LNHDA and CDR2 SQIVND (reference sequence). This CDR3 spans 16 amino acids. V lost 5 bases and J lost 2; bases outside the gene matches: 8. The CDR3 reads CASSSATGGTNTEAFF. CDR3 sequence (DNA): TGTGCCAGTAGTTCCGCGACAGGGGGCACAAACACTGAAGCTTTCTTT. The variable domain in full, with the rest retrieved from reference TRBV19 and TRBJ1-1, is DGGITQSPKYLFRKEGQNVTLSCEQNLNHDAMYWYRQDPGQGLRLIYYSQIVNDFQKGDIAEGYSVSREKKESFPLTVTSAQKNPTAFYLCASSSATGGTNTEAFFGQGTRLTVV.

The V call is TRBV23-1, the J call TRBJ2-1; tentative D call: TRBD1 (5 bases). TRBV23-1 is an ORF, with its function uncertain. The V end lost 6 bases, the J end lost 8 bases, and 14 bases lay between the germline ends. This CDR3 comprises 13 residues. The CDR3: CASRPRQFDEQFF. The CDR3 region has the DNA TGCGCCAGCAGACCCAGACAGTTCGATGAGCAGTTCTTC.

The CDR3 nucleotides read TGTGCCAGCAGCTTAACACTAGAAGAGACCCAGTACTTC. As protein: CASSLTLEETQYF. The chain employs TRBV7-8 and TRBJ2-5, with D possibly being TRBD2 (5 bases). Germline CDR1 SGHVS, CDR2 FQNEAQ. V lost 2 bases and J 3 bases, leaving 7 bases between the germline ends. This CDR3 is built from 13 residues.

The chain couples TRBV6-1 to TRBJ2-7; D unresolved. The germline V gene encodes CDR1 MNHNS and CDR2 SASEGT. The CDR3 loop spans 13 amino acids. V shed 2 bases and J shed 2 bases, with 7 bases lying between them. The CDR3 reads CASSEFRTYEQYF. The CDR3 nucleotides are TGTGCCAGCAGTGAATTTAGAACCTACGAGCAGTACTTC.

The V and J genes are TRBV11-2 and TRBJ2-1, with D possibly being TRBD1 (6 bases). Germline-derived CDR1 and CDR2 are SGHAT and FQNNGV. V lost 4 bases, J lost 6 bases, and 7 bases lay in between. The CDR3 runs 12 residues. Written as DNA, the CDR3 is TGTGCCAGCAGCTCGACAGGCAATGAGCAGTTCTTC. This translates into CASSSTGNEQFF.

The gene calls are TRBV18 and TRBJ2-3; TRBD2 aligns across 13 bases. The CDR3 consists of 18 residues. Germline V gives CDR1 KGHSH, CDR2 LQKENI. V lost 2 bases, J lost 5 bases, and 10 bases stayed unmatched. DNA of the CDR3: TGTGCCAGCTCACCAGGACTAGCGGGGGCTCAGATGGGAGATACGCAGTATTTT. Its protein is CASSPGLAGAQMGDTQYF. Drawing the rest from reference TRBV18 and TRBJ2-3, the complete variable domain is NAGVMQNPRHLVRRRGQEARLRCSPMKGHSHVYWYRQLPEEGLKFMVYLQKENIIDESGMPKERFSAEFPKEGPSILRIQQVVRGDSAAYFCASSPGLAGAQMGDTQYFGPGTRLTVL.

The chain joins TRBV10-3 to TRBJ1-5, with TRBD1 identical over 9 bases. CDR3 length: 15 amino acids. Looked up from germline, CDR1 is ENHRY and CDR2 is SYGVKD. V dropped 3 bases and J dropped 3; count of bases not matched to a gene: 3. The CDR3 reads CAISDGDRDNQPQHF. The DNA of the CDR3 is TGTGCCATCAGTGACGGGGACAGGGACAATCAGCCCCAGCATTTT.

The chain combines TRBV6-5 with TRBJ1-5; 9 bases fit TRBD1. This CDR3 region has 15 residues. V gave up 5 bases and J gave up 7 bases; unmatched junction bases: 9. CDR1 and CDR2 (germline): MNHEY, SVGAGI. The CDR3 protein is CASSAQGAGGQPQHF. In DNA form, the CDR3 reads TGTGCCAGCAGTGCACAGGGGGCAGGGGGGCAGCCCCAGCATTTT.

The chain joins TRBV7-2 to TRBJ1-6; D gene unclear. With 2 bases removed from V and 10 bases from J, the gap between germline ends came to 12 bases. This CDR3 is 14 amino acids long. Germline assignment: CDR1 SGHTA and CDR2 FQGNSA. In DNA form, the CDR3 reads TGTGCCAGCAGCTTACTGGGCCTAGACTCACCCCTCCACTTT. It translates to CASSLLGLDSPLHF.

The chain carries TRBV7-2 and TRBJ2-7, with TRBD1 matching 7 bases. The CDR3 contains 15 residues. CDR1 SGHTA and CDR2 FQGNSA come from the germline V gene. The V gene end was trimmed by 6 bases and the J gene end by 2 bases; junction bases not matched to a gene: 10. The CDR3 DNA reads as TGTGCCAGCAGAAAGAGACAGGGAGCACCCTACGAGCAGTACTTC. Amino acid sequence: CASRKRQGAPYEQYF. Full variable domain (missing parts from reference TRBV7-2 and TRBJ2-7): GAGVSQSPSNKVTEKGKDVELRCDPISGHTALYWYRQSLGQGLEFLIYFQGNSAPDKSGLPSDRFSAERTGGSVSTLTIQRTQQEDSAVYLCASRKRQGAPYEQYFGPGTRLTVT.

The rearrangement links TRBV25-1 to TRBJ1-2; a possible D gene is TRBD1 (5 bases). V gave up 0 bases and J gave up 3 bases, with 8 bases separating them. CDR1 and CDR2 (germline): MGHDK, SYGVNS. The CDR3 runs 14 residues. The CDR3 DNA reads as TGTGCCAGCAGTGAATATAGCAGGGACTATGGCTACACCTTC. Its translation is CASSEYSRDYGYTF.

This chain links TRBV28 with TRBJ1-2; 9 nucleotides agree with TRBD1. CDR1 is MDHEN and CDR2 is SYDVKM in the germline V gene. This CDR3 comprises 15 residues. Unmatched junction bases numbered 13, after V lost 6 bases and J lost 8 bases. CDR3 amino acids: CASSSSGQGLRGYTF. The DNA of the CDR3 is TGTGCCAGCAGCTCGTCGGGACAGGGTTTGAGGGGCTACACCTTC.

This clone was recorded a few times. The rearrangement joins TRBV7-9 to TRBJ1-3, with D hard to call. CDR1 and CDR2 from the germline V gene are SEHNR and FQNEAQ (reference sequence). Between the trimmed V and J ends, which lost 6 bases and 0 bases, there was a span of 9 bases. There are 14 residues in the CDR3. CDR3: CASRPQSSGNTIYF. In DNA form, the CDR3 reads TGTGCCAGCAGACCACAGAGCTCTGGAAACACCATATATTTT.

In its sample, this clone was seen a few times. V and J are TRBV7-6 and TRBJ1-2; 7 bases match TRBD1. The CDR3 length is 15 residues. V was clipped by 1 base and J by 8 bases; unmatched bases: 10. The germline CDR1 and CDR2 sequences are SGHVS and FNYEAQ. The CDR3 reads CASSLEAGTVAGYTF. The CDR3 DNA reads TGTGCCAGCAGCTTAGAAGCGGGGACAGTCGCCGGCTACACCTTC.

V gene TRBV6-1 combines with J gene TRBJ2-5, with D hard to call. Germline V gene data show CDR1 as MNHNS and CDR2 as SASEGT. The CDR3 is made up of 11 amino acids. Trimming removed 2 bases from V and 5 bases from J, with 3 bases in between. The CDR3 reads CASSEWETQYF. CDR3 coding DNA: TGTGCCAGCAGTGAATGGGAGACCCAGTACTTC.

The chain links TRBV19 to TRBJ2-5; D could derive from TRBD1 or TRBD2 (6 bases each). Trimming pared 9 bases from V and 0 bases from J, leaving 8 bases between. This CDR3 region has 12 residues. Germline V lookup: CDR1 LNHDA, CDR2 SQIVND (reference sequence). The CDR3 loop reads CASGGHQETQYF. The CDR3 coding sequence is TGTGCCAGCGGGGGCCACCAAGAGACCCAGTACTTC.

This CDR3 reads CASSLDTYTEAFF. The CDR3 DNA follows: TGTGCCAGCAGCCTCGACACTTACACTGAAGCTTTCTTT. V is TRBV7-2 and J is TRBJ1-1; D gene unclear. CDR1 is SGHTA and CDR2 is FQGNSA in the germline V gene. Trimming took 5 bases from V and 3 from J, leaving 10 bases between them. The CDR3 runs to 13 residues.

The count of this clone is one. The chain joins TRBV11-3 to TRBJ1-6; no reliable D call. The CDR3 extends over 11 amino acids. Germline V lookup: CDR1 SGHNT, CDR2 YENEEA. V lost 2 bases and J lost 14, with 7 bases in between. Here the CDR3 DNA reads TGTGCCAGCAGCTTACTGAGGTCCCTCCACTTT. Its translation is CASSLLRSLHF.

The gene calls are TRBV19 and TRBJ1-2, with D perhaps TRBD1 (5 bases). The CDR3 is made up of 13 amino acids. Trimming pared 7 bases from V and 8 bases from J, leaving 17 bases between. CDR1 and CDR2 from the germline V gene are LNHDA and SQIVND (reference sequence). In DNA, the CDR3 is TGTGCCAGTACCGGCCGGGACGGCGTCGGCTACACCTTC. This gives the protein CASTGRDGVGYTF.

This clone was observed a handful of times. The chain couples TRBV5-5 to TRBJ1-5; 9 bases map to TRBD1. The V segment lost 1 base and the J segment 7 bases; nucleotides outside the gene matches: 9. Germline V gene lookup returns CDR1 SGHKS and CDR2 YYEKEE (reference sequence). This CDR3 region has 16 residues. The CDR3 region has the DNA TGTGCCAGCAGCTTGCTACCGGGACAGGGTCGACAGCCCCAGCATTTT. Its protein product is CASSLLPGQGRQPQHF.

The chain is built from TRBV5-1 and TRBJ2-5, with 10 bases identical to TRBD2. The germline gives CDR1 SGHRS, CDR2 YFSETQ. CDR3 length: 15 residues. The V and J ends lost 1 base and 5 bases, in that order; junction bases with no gene match: 5. For the CDR3, the DNA is TGCGCCAGCAGCTTGACTAGCGGGGAAGGGGAGACCCAGTACTTC. It yields the protein CASSLTSGEGETQYF.

This chain connects TRBV2 to TRBJ2-5; perhaps D is TRBD1 or TRBD2 (5 bases each). The CDR3 sequence is 12 residues long. The V end lost 7 bases, the J end lost 5 bases, and 11 bases lay between the germline ends. Germline values: CDR1 SNHLY, CDR2 FYNNEI. The CDR3 spells CASTGARETQYF. The DNA for the CDR3 is TGTGCCAGCACCGGGGCGCGGGAGACCCAGTACTTC.

This sequence joins TRBV30 and TRBJ1-5; 8 bases fit TRBD1. The germline CDR1 and CDR2 sequences are GTSNPN and SVGIG (reference sequence). The CDR3 loop spans 15 amino acids. V gave up 4 bases and J gave up 6 bases; unmatched junction bases: 11. CDR3 coding DNA: TGTGCCTGGACCCCCCGGACAGGGAGCGGTCAGCCCCAGCATTTT. It yields the protein CAWTPRTGSGQPQHF. Based on the CDR3 plus reference TRBV30 and TRBJ1-5, the full variable domain is SQTIHQWPATLVQPVGSPLSLECTVEGTSNPNLYWYRQAAGRGLQLLFYSVGIGQISSEVPQNLSASRPQDRQFILSSKKLLLSDSGFYLCAWTPRTGSGQPQHFGDGTRLSIL.

This chain joins TRBV7-2 and TRBJ2-3; D is unclear. Germline V gene data show CDR1 as SGHTA and CDR2 as FQGNSA. Trimming removed 0 bases at V and 1 base at J, with 8 bases between. The CDR3 runs 15 residues. CDR3 in amino acids: CASSLAPRGTDTQYF. The CDR3 nucleotides read TGTGCCAGCAGCTTAGCTCCTCGGGGCACAGATACGCAGTATTTT.

This clone has just one count. V gene TRBV19 combines with J gene TRBJ2-7; tentative D call: TRBD2 (5 bases). Germline values: CDR1 LNHDA, CDR2 SQIVND (reference sequence). V lost 3 bases and J 0 bases, leaving 12 bases between the germline ends. The CDR3 is 15 amino acids. CDR3 amino acids: CASSITTGSSYEQYF. CDR3 bases: TGTGCCAGTAGTATTACTACGGGGAGCTCCTACGAGCAGTACTTC. Full variable domain (missing parts from reference TRBV19 and TRBJ2-7): DGGITQSPKYLFRKEGQNVTLSCEQNLNHDAMYWYRQDPGQGLRLIYYSQIVNDFQKGDIAEGYSVSREKKESFPLTVTSAQKNPTAFYLCASSITTGSSYEQYFGPGTRLTVT.

V is TRBV7-6 and J is TRBJ2-1, with D possibly matching TRBD2 (6 bases). The V and J ends lost 5 bases and 5 bases respectively, with 10 bases between them. Germline V lookup: CDR1 SGHVS, CDR2 FNYEAQ. The CDR3 has 13 amino acids. The CDR3 region has the DNA TGTGCCAGCAGCCAGTTAGCGGACAATGAGCAGTTCTTC. It translates to CASSQLADNEQFF.

CDR3 in DNA: TGTGCCAGCATTAACAGGGTTTCGAACACCGGGGAGCTGTTTTTT. Its protein product is CASINRVSNTGELFF. The chain recombines TRBV6-5 with TRBJ2-2, with D tentatively TRBD1 (6 bases). Germline values: CDR1 MNHEY, CDR2 SVGAGI. Trimming took 7 bases from V and 0 from J, leaving 12 bases between them. The CDR3 extends over 15 amino acids.

The J gene is TRBJ2-1, the V gene TRBV4-1; unclear D gene. Germline V CDR1 and CDR2: MGHRA, YSYEKL. V was cut by 4 bases and J by 3 bases, with 10 bases left in between. This CDR3 comprises 14 residues. The CDR3 here is CASSPTTGYNEQFF. In DNA form, the CDR3 reads TGCGCCAGCAGCCCGACGACCGGCTACAATGAGCAGTTCTTC.

This clone has only one observation. The chain links TRBV7-2 to TRBJ2-3, with TRBD1 as a possible D gene (7 bases). This CDR3 is 13 amino acids long. Per germline, CDR1 SGHTA and CDR2 FQGNSA. V lost 5 bases and J lost 3, with 9 bases in between. The CDR3 spells CASSQGGTDTQYF. The CDR3 region has the DNA TGTGCCAGCAGCCAGGGGGGAACAGATACGCAGTATTTT.